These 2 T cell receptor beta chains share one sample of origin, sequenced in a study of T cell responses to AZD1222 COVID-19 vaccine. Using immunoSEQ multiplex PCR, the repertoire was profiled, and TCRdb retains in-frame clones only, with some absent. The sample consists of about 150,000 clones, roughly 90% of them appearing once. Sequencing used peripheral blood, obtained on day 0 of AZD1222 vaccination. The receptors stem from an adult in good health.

CDR3 in DNA: TGTGCCAGCAGCTTGTGGGGGTACAATCAGCCCCAGCATTTT. Amino acids: CASSLWGYNQPQHF. The chain couples TRBV5-6 to TRBJ1-5, with D possibly TRBD1 on 5 matching bases. The ends were cut back, 1 base at V and 3 bases at J, with 8 bases in the middle. The CDR3 spans 14 residues. Germline CDR1 is SGHDT and CDR2 is YYEEEE.

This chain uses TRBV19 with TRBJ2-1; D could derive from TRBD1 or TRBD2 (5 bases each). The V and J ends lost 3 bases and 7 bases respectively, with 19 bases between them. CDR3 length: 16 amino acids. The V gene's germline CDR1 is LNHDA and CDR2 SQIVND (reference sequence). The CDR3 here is CASSIPGRLRGNEQFF. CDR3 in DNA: TGTGCCAGTAGTATCCCGGGACGTCTCCGAGGGAATGAGCAGTTCTTC. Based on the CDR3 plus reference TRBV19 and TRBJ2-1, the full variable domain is DGGITQSPKYLFRKEGQNVTLSCEQNLNHDAMYWYRQDPGQGLRLIYYSQIVNDFQKGDIAEGYSVSREKKESFPLTVTSAQKNPTAFYLCASSIPGRLRGNEQFFGPGTRLTVL.